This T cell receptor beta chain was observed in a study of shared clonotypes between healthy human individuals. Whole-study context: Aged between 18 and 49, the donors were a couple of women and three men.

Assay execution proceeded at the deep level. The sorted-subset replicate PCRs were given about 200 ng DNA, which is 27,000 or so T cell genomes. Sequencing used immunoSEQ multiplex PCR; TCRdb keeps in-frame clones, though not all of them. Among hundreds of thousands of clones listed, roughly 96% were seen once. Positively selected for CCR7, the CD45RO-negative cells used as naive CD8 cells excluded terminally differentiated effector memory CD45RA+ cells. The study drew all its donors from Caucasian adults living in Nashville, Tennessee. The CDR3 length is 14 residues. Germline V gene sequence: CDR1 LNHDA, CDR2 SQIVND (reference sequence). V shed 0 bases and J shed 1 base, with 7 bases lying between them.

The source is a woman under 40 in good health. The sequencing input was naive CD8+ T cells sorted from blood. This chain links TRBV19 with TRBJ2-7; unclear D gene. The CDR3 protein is CASSIDQESYEQYF. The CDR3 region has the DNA TGTGCCAGTAGTATAGATCAGGAATCCTACGAGCAGTACTTC.